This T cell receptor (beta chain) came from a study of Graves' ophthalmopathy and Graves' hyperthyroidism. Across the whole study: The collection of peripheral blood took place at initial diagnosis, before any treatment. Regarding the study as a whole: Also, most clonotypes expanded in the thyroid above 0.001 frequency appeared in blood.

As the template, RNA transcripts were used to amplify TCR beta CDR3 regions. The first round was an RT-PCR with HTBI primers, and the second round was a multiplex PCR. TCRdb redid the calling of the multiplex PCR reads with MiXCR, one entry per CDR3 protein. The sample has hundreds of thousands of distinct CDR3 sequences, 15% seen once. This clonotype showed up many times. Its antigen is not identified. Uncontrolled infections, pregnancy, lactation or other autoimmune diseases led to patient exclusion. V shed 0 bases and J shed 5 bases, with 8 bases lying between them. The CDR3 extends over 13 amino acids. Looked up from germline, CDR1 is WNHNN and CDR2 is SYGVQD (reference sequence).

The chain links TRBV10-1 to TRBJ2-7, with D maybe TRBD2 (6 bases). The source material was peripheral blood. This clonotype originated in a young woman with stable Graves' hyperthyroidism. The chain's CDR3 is CASSESRGDEQYF. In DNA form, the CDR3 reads TGCGCCAGCAGTGAGTCGCGGGGAGACGAGCAGTACTTC.